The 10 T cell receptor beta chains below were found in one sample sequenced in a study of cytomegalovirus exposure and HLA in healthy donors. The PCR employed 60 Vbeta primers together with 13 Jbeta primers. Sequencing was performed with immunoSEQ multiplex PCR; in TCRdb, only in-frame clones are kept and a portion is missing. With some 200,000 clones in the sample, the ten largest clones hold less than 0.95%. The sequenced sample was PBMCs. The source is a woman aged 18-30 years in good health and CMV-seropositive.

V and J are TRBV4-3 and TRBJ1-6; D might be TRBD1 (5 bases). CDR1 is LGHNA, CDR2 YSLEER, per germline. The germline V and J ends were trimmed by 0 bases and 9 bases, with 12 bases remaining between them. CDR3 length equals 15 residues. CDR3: CASSQEAGLGSPLHF. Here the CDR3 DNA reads TGCGCCAGCAGCCAAGAGGCGGGGCTGGGTTCACCCCTCCACTTT.

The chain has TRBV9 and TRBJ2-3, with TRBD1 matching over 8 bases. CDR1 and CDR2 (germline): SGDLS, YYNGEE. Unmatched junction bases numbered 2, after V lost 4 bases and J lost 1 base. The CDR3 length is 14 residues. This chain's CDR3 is CASSKDRGTDTQYF. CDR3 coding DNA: TGTGCCAGCAGCAAGGACAGGGGCACAGATACGCAGTATTTT.

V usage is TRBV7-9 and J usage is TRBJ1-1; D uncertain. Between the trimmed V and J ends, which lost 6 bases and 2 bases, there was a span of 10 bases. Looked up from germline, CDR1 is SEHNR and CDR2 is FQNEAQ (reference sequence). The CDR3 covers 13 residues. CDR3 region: CASRSVINTEAFF. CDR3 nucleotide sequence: TGTGCCAGCAGATCCGTAATTAACACTGAAGCTTTCTTT.

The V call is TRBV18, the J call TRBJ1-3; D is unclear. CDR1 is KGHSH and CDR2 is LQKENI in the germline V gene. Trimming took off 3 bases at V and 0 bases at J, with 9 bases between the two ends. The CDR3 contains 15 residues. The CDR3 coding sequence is TGTGCCAGCTCACCCTACCCTTACTCTGGAAACACCATATATTTT. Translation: CASSPYPYSGNTIYF.

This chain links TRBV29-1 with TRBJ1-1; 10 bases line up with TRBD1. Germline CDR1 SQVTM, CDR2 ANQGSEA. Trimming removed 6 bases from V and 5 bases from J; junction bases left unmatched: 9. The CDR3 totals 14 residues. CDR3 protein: CSVYRDRGETEAFF. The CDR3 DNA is TGCAGCGTATATCGGGACAGGGGAGAGACTGAAGCTTTCTTT.

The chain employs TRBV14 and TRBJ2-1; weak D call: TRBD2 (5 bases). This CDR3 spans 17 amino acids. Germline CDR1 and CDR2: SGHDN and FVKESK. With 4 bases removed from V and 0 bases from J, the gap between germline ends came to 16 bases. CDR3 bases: TGTGCCAGCAGCCTCATCAGGACTGGAACCTCCTACAATGAGCAGTTCTTC. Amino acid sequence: CASSLIRTGTSYNEQFF. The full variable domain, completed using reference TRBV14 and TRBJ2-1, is EAGVTQFPSHSVIEKGQTVTLRCDPISGHDNLYWYRRVMGKEIKFLLHFVKESKQDESGMPNNRFLAERTGGTYSTLKVQPAELEDSGVYFCASSLIRTGTSYNEQFFGPGTRLTVL.

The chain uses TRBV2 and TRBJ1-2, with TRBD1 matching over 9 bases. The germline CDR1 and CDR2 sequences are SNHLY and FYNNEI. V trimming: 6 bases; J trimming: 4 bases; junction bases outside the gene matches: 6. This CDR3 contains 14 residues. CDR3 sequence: CASSQQGAGYGYTF. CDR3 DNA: TGTGCCAGCAGCCAACAGGGGGCAGGCTATGGCTACACCTTC. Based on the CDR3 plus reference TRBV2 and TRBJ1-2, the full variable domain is EPEVTQTPSHQVTQMGQEVILRCVPISNHLYFYWYRQILGQKVEFLVSFYNNEISEKSEIFDDQFSVERPDGSNFTLKIRSTKLEDSAMYFCASSQQGAGYGYTFGSGTRLTVV.

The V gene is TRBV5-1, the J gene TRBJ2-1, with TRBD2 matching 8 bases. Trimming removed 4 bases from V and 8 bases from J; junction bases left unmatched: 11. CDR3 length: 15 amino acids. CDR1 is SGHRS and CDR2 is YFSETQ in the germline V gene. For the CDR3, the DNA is TGCGCCAGCAGCATTGCAGCGGGAGAAGGTTATGAGCAGTTCTTC. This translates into CASSIAAGEGYEQFF.

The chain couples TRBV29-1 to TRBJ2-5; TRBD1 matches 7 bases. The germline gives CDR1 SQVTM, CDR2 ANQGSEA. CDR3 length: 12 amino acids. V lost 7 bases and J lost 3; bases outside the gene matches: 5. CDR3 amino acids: CSAGDSKETQYF. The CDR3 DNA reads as TGCAGCGCTGGGGACAGTAAAGAGACCCAGTACTTC.

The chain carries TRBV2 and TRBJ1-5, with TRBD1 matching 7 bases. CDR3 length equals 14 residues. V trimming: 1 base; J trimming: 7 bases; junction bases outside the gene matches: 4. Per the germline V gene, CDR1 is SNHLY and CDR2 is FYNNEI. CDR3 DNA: TGTGCCAGCAGTGAAGACAGGGGCAGACAGCCCCAGCATTTT. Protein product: CASSEDRGRQPQHF.